Listed here are 3 T cell receptor beta chains from one sample, sequenced in a study of blood T cell repertoires in COVID-19. Sequencing used immunoSEQ multiplex PCR; TCRdb keeps in-frame clones, though not all of them. The sample carries some 330,000 clones, about 90% recorded once. The sample was peripheral blood. The receptors shown here come from a woman aged 25 to 39 with COVID-19, enrolled during active disease.

The V call is TRBV5-1, the J call TRBJ1-2, with D possibly being TRBD1 (6 bases). Germline V gene lookup returns CDR1 SGHRS and CDR2 YFSETQ. The CDR3 spans 13 residues. Trimming removed 5 bases at V and 4 bases at J, with 12 bases between. The CDR3 spells CASSYGQFYGYTF. DNA for the CDR3: TGCGCCAGCAGTTACGGACAGTTCTATGGCTACACCTTC.

The chain joins TRBV11-3 to TRBJ1-1, with 12 bases aligning to TRBD1. The V gene's germline CDR1 is SGHNT and CDR2 YENEEA. J gave up 4 bases and V 1 base, and 10 bases lay outside the gene matches. The CDR3 runs to 18 residues. CDR3 protein: CASSLAIWDRGQSTEAFF. DNA of the CDR3: TGTGCCAGCAGCTTAGCAATTTGGGACAGGGGGCAGAGCACTGAAGCTTTCTTT.

This chain links TRBV12-5 with TRBJ2-3; D may be TRBD1 (5 bases). V dropped 7 bases and J dropped 3 bases, with 14 bases sitting between them. The CDR3 is 14 amino acids. Germline V lookup: CDR1 LGHNT, CDR2 FRNRAP. CDR3 in DNA: TGTGCTAGTGCCCAACAGACAGCTACAGATACGCAGTATTTT. Amino acid sequence: CASAQQTATDTQYF.